Following are 3 T cell receptor beta chains from one sample sequenced in a study of blood T cells in healthy people across ages. A second PCR of 7 to 11 cycles used a sample-barcoded 5' primer and a J-beta primer mix. Each CDR3 protein is one row after TCRdb ran MiXCR on the 5' RACE reads. The profile shows about 780,000 distinct CDR3 sequences, more than 25% of them singletons. These data were also reused for a study on T cells of mothers and their children.

Sequencing input: blood. These receptors came from a boy aged 5-17 years in good health.

This clonotype was picked up a small number of times. V gene TRBV18 combines with J gene TRBJ2-5; 10 bases fit TRBD1. The J call is doubtful: the DNA matches TRBJ2-1 better. Germline loops: CDR1 KGHSH, CDR2 LQKENI. The CDR3 runs to 15 residues. In DNA, the CDR3 is TGTGCCAGCTCACCAGGCGGGACAGGGGAAGATGAGCAGTTCTTC. Translated, it gives CASSPGGTGEDEQFF.

This chain links TRBV29-1 with TRBJ1-2; tentative D call: TRBD1 (5 bases). The V gene lost 6 bases and the J gene lost 4 bases, with 12 bases spanning the gap. The CDR3 contains 12 residues. Germline V gives CDR1 SQVTM, CDR2 ANQGSEA. The CDR3 spells CSVDPGAYGYTF. CDR3 coding DNA: TGCAGCGTAGATCCCGGGGCCTATGGCTACACCTTC. The complete variable domain, with remaining parts taken from reference TRBV29-1 and TRBJ1-2, reads SAVISQKPSRDICQRGTSLTIQCQVDSQVTMMFWYRQQPGQSLTLIATANQGSEATYESGFVIDKFPISRPNLTFSTLTVSNMSPEDSSIYLCSVDPGAYGYTFGSGTRLTVV.

This clonotype was observed a handful of times. The chain couples TRBV2 to TRBJ2-2; D unresolved. V shed 8 bases and J shed 3 bases, with 10 bases lying between them. CDR1 is SNHLY and CDR2 is FYNNEI in the germline V gene. This CDR3 is built from 13 residues. In DNA form, the CDR3 reads TGTGCCAGCTTAAAGGAATACACCGGGGAGCTGTTTTTT. It yields the protein CASLKEYTGELFF.